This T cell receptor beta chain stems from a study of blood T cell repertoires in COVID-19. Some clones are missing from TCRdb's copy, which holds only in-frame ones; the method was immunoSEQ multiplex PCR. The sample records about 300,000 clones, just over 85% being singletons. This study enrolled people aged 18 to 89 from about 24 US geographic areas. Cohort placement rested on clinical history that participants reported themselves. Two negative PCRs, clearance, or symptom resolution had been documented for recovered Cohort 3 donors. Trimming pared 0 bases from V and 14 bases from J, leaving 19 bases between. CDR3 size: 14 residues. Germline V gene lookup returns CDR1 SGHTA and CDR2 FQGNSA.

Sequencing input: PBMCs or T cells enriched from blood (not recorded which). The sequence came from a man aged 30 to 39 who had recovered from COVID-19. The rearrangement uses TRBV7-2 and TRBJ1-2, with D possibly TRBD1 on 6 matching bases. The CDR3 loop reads CASSLALTGRVVTF. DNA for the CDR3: TGTGCCAGCAGCTTAGCGCTAACAGGGAGGGTAGTAACCTTC.